This T cell receptor beta chain was identified in a study of regulatory T cells in long-lasting Graves disease. Broader study findings: Those with persistent Graves' had less TCR diversity than newly diagnosed patients. Among samples with persistent disease, TRBV28, TRBJ1-2 and TRBJ2-5 were favored.

Specified time point: newly diagnosed GD, antithyroid drugs for less than 3 months. Extracted PBMC RNA gave rise to the TCR library. This CDR3 has 15 amino acids. Trimming removed 3 bases at V and 2 bases at J, with 12 bases between. Germline CDR1 and CDR2: LNHDA and SQIVND (reference sequence). Assembly of TCR beta libraries relied on iRepertoire HTBI primers together with Arm-PCR of CDR3 regions. One entry per CDR3 protein, called by TCRdb with MiXCR from the multiplex PCR reads. Counted here are 350,000 to 450,000 distinct CDR3 sequences, about 15% occurring once; the ten biggest clones make up about 7.8%. In regard to this clonotype: The antigen remains undetermined.

This sample also appeared in a second study, on T cells in Graves' hyperthyroidism and ophthalmopathy. Turning to that study: HTBI primers were the set used in a first-round RT-PCR of the TCR CDR3. The model identified upcoming ophthalmopathy a median around 7.1 months ahead of onset.

The input for sequencing was peripheral blood mononuclear cells (PBMCs), taken at new diagnosis, from a patient treated with antithyroid drugs. This sequence was found in a woman aged 40 to 50 with Graves disease. The chain is built from TRBV19 and TRBJ2-3; D is uncertain. In DNA form, the CDR3 reads TGTGCCAGTAGTATGGCTAGTCCCTTCACAGATACGCAGTATTTT. Protein sequence: CASSMASPFTDTQYF.